The 9 T cell receptor beta chains given below trace back to one sample, sequenced in a study of cytomegalovirus exposure and HLA in healthy donors. Data came from immunoSEQ multiplex PCR; TCRdb stores just in-frame clones and leaves some out. Among fewer than 120,000 clones listed, roughly 87% were seen once. The sequenced sample was PBMCs. The receptors were sampled from a woman younger than 30 in good health and CMV-seronegative.

V gene TRBV2 combines with J gene TRBJ1-2, with 7 positions matching TRBD1. Germline CDR1 and CDR2: SNHLY and FYNNEI. V shed 5 bases, J shed 2 bases, and the junction held 11 bases outside the gene matches. The CDR3 has 16 amino acids. Written as DNA, the CDR3 is TGTGCCAGCAGTTCTAACCACAGGGGCCCGAACTATGGCTACACCTTC. Amino acid sequence: CASSSNHRGPNYGYTF.

J is TRBJ1-2 and V is TRBV2, with a possible D match to TRBD1 (5 bases). The CDR3 runs 17 residues. CDR1 is SNHLY, CDR2 FYNNEI, per germline. V was pared by 4 bases and J by 0 bases, with 18 bases between. CDR3 sequence (DNA): TGTGCCAGCAGTGCCCCCCGGGGGGATATAGCTAACTATGGCTACACCTTC. Protein product: CASSAPRGDIANYGYTF.

This chain uses TRBV28 with TRBJ1-2, with D possibly TRBD1 on 6 matching bases. With 6 bases removed from V and 5 bases from J, the gap between germline ends came to 10 bases. CDR3 size: 12 residues. Germline CDR1 and CDR2: MDHEN and SYDVKM. The CDR3 bases are TGTGCCAGCAGCTTCGGACAGTATGGCTACACCTTC. Protein sequence: CASSFGQYGYTF.

The chain has TRBV5-8 and TRBJ2-7; a possible D gene is TRBD1 (6 bases). Germline assignment: CDR1 SGHTS and CDR2 YDEGEE. CDR3 length: 13 residues. V was clipped by 4 bases and J by 3 bases, with 11 bases between them. The CDR3 DNA follows: TGTGCCAGCAGCCATACAGGGAACTACGAGCAGTACTTC. This sequence encodes CASSHTGNYEQYF.

The chain carries TRBV10-1 and TRBJ1-1; D may be TRBD1 (5 bases). This CDR3 spans 15 amino acids. Trimming took 4 bases from V and 4 from J, leaving 16 bases between them. Germline lookup yields CDR1 WNHNN and CDR2 SYGVQD (reference sequence). The CDR3 bases are TGCGCCAGCAGTGCAACTACAGCCGGGGGCACTGAAGCTTTCTTT. The encoded protein is CASSATTAGGTEAFF.

The chain employs TRBV18 and TRBJ1-3, with a weak D call TRBD1 (5 bases). The CDR3 is 16 residues long. The V gene's germline CDR1 is KGHSH and CDR2 LQKENI. V lost 1 base and J lost 2, with 12 bases in between. CDR3 amino acids: CASSPQRREAGNTIYF. CDR3 coding DNA: TGTGCCAGCTCACCACAGCGCAGGGAAGCTGGAAACACCATATATTTT.

This clone has more than one count but fewer than ten. This sequence joins TRBV27 and TRBJ2-5; 11 bases are a match to TRBD2. This CDR3 contains 15 residues. CDR1 is MNHEY and CDR2 is SMNVEV in the germline V gene (reference sequence). V lost 10 bases and J lost 2; bases outside the gene matches: 9. The CDR3 DNA reads as TGTGCCACACTCAGGACTAGCGGGCCTCAAGAGACCCAGTACTTC. Translated, it gives CATLRTSGPQETQYF.

This clone was seen only once. The genes are TRBV28 and TRBJ1-5; D uncertain. CDR3 size: 14 residues. Looked up from germline, CDR1 is MDHEN and CDR2 is SYDVKM. V was shortened by 6 bases and J by 7 bases, with 16 bases between the two germline ends. CDR3 DNA sequence: TGTGCCAGCAGCCGGAGTGAGGGAAGACAGCCCCAGCATTTT. As protein: CASSRSEGRQPQHF.

The table lists this clone with a count of one. This sample also contains other DNA sequences that code for the same CDR3. The J gene is TRBJ2-5, the V gene TRBV30; D uncertain. The V end lost 2 bases, the J end lost 2 bases, and 3 bases lay between the germline ends. The germline gives CDR1 GTSNPN, CDR2 SVGIG (reference sequence). The CDR3 spans 11 residues. CDR3 protein: CAWSLQETQYF. The CDR3 region has the DNA TGTGCCTGGAGTCTACAAGAGACCCAGTACTTC.